This T cell receptor beta chain stems from a study of blood T cell repertoires in COVID-19 (dated by TCRdb to the early 2020s). Context from the whole study: Collaborator samples came from the United States, Italy and Spain and covered acute and convalescent phases of COVID-19. The material from the prospective study consisted of cDNA or gDNA derived from T cells, B-cell-depleted T cells, or PBMCs. The repertoires were made available in a free public database intended to serve as a resource for research on the immune response to SARS-CoV-2. The sample metadata nearly always contained a de-identified subject ID, COVID-19 status, age in years and sex. Subjects who had been exposed to COVID-19, were actively infected with it, or had recovered from it provided the deeply sampled blood TCRbeta repertoires that made up the dataset. Where HLA class I and class II types were available, the types were taken from metadata supplied by the sample provider, not from assay-based typing. Samples came from the ongoing ImmuneRACE study (first 160 participants) plus 1,254 subjects from 6 global collaborators.

Each collaborating institution followed its own protocols to collect whole blood in K2EDTA tubes. For TCRbeta analysis, collaborators shipped samples in one of three forms: frozen whole blood, isolated PBMCs, or DNA extracted from either of those sample types. TCRbeta CDR3 regions were amplified from genomic DNA using the immunoSEQ Assay, a bias-controlled multiplex PCR. The study's processing was this. Within the assay, amplification of reference gene primers was used to estimate how many nucleated cells each sample contained. To quantify the absolute abundance of each unique TCRbeta CDR3 rearrangement, sequence reads were collapsed and filtered. For each sample, productive Simpson clonality was calculated as the square root of Simpson's diversity index over productive rearrangements. This immuneACCESS table, as held by TCRdb, lists in-frame sequences with V and J called but not all clones. Of the missing ones, under half trace to an unresolved V gene in checked studies; the others have no known cause. V, J and clone size were drawn from that table, and D and trimming were deduced from the DNA. The sample table lists some 24,000 clones, about 76% of them with a count of one. The ten largest clones add up to approximately 7% of the sample.

Study-wide conclusions, independent of this receptor: How much clinical and demographic metadata was included differed by source and by participant, and the metadata was provided uncurated.

Worth noting for this clone: Its antigen remains unidentified. Qualities for individual bases were not recorded, and no much larger clone is one base off.

CDR1 and CDR2 are drawn from the germline V gene (reference sequence): MNHNY, SVGAGI. Trimming removed 1 base from V and 3 bases from J, leaving 7 bases between the germline ends. Spanning cysteine to phenylalanine, the CDR3 consists of 13 amino acids. The sequence is cut down to CDR3 DNA, 39 bases in frame from base 1. Material: peripheral blood. The receptor's source is a man between 65 and 85 years old with acute or convalescent COVID-19. The receptor chain draws on TRBV6-6 and TRBJ2-7, with TRBD1 as a weak D call on 5 bases. The CDR3 loop reads CASSYWTNYEQYF. The nucleotides are TGTGCCAGCAGTTACTGGACAAACTACGAGCAGTACTTC.